The rows below give T cell receptor beta chains drawn from one sample of a study of regulatory T cells in long-lasting Graves disease. TCRdb itself ran the multiplex PCR reads through MiXCR, one entry per CDR3 protein. The sample has about 470,000 distinct CDR3 sequences, around 21% seen once. Material: peripheral blood mononuclear cells (PBMCs), obtained when the disease was refractory, from a patient treated with antithyroid drugs. All receptors come from a female donor with Graves disease. Each CDR3 is given with its conserved first and last residue. The order of the fields is V gene, J gene, D gene, clone size, CDR3 DNA, CDR3 protein. A D gene is named only where the DNA matches it firmly. Clone size is given for some rows only: seen once, a few or many times, or a class if the clone is expanded.

V: TRBV7-3; J: TRBJ2-1; D: TRBD2; size: .; DNA: TGTGCCAGCAGCATCCTTAGCGGGAGCGACAATGAGCAGTTCTTC; CDR3: CASSILSGSDNEQFF
V: TRBV20-1; J: TRBJ2-7; D: .; size: many; DNA: TGCAGTGCTAGAAGACGGCTAGCGCATCCCTACGAGCAGTACTTC; CDR3: CSARRRLAHPYEQYF
V: TRBV11-3; J: TRBJ2-7; D: TRBD2; size: many; DNA: TGTGCCAGCAGCAATCGCGGACTAGCGCTCTCCTACGAGCAGTACTTC; CDR3: CASSNRGLALSYEQYF
V: TRBV20-1; J: TRBJ2-5; D: TRBD2; size: many; DNA: TGCAGTTCAGCGGGACTAGCGCAAGAGACCCAGTACTTC; CDR3: CSSAGLAQETQYF
V: TRBV24-1; J: TRBJ2-2; D: .; size: .; DNA: TGTGCCACCAGTGATTTACTCGGGGAGCTGTTTTTT; CDR3: CATSDLLGELFF
V: TRBV6-5; J: TRBJ1-5; D: .; size: few; DNA: TGTGCCAGCAGTTACGACGGGGGTTATCAGCCCCAGCATTTT; CDR3: CASSYDGGYQPQHF
V: TRBV2; J: TRBJ1-1; D: TRBD1; size: many; DNA: TGTGCCAGCAGCAAGGACAGGGGGCCCGAAGAAGCTTTCTTT; CDR3: CASSKDRGPEEAFF
V: TRBV11-2; J: TRBJ2-2; D: .; size: many; DNA: TGTGCCAGCAGCCCCCGGAAACGCACCGGGGAGCTGTTTTTT; CDR3: CASSPRKRTGELFF
V: TRBV6-1; J: TRBJ1-5; D: TRBD1; size: .; DNA: TGTACCAGCAGCAAGGACAGGGGCAATCAGCCCCAGCATTTT; CDR3: CTSSKDRGNQPQHF
V: TRBV5-1; J: TRBJ1-2; D: TRBD1; size: many; DNA: TGCGCCAGCAGCATAACCGGGACAGCTGAAGGCTATGGCTACACCTTC; CDR3: CASSITGTAEGYGYTF
V: TRBV7-9; J: TRBJ2-5; D: TRBD1; size: once; DNA: TGTGCCAGCAGCTTCCAAGACAGGGAGAGGACCCAGTACTTC; CDR3: CASSFQDRERTQYF
V: TRBV5-1; J: TRBJ2-1; D: TRBD2; size: .; DNA: TGCGCCAACAGCTTGGCGGGAGGGGGACATGAGCAGTTCTTC; CDR3: CANSLAGGGHEQFF
V: TRBV7-2; J: TRBJ1-5; D: .; size: .; DNA: TGTGCCAGCAGCTTAAGCCCCAGGGGCTCGGGACAGCCCCAGCATTTT; CDR3: CASSLSPRGSGQPQHF
V: TRBV2; J: TRBJ1-3; D: .; size: many; DNA: TGTGCCACCCACAGGCACGGGCGTGGAAACACCATATATTTT; CDR3: CATHRHGRGNTIYF
V: TRBV5-8; J: TRBJ1-5; D: TRBD1; size: .; DNA: TGTGCCAGCAGCCTGGACAGGGGCTGGGGCAATCAGCCCCAGCATTTT; CDR3: CASSLDRGWGNQPQHF
V: TRBV12-3/TRBV12-4; J: TRBJ2-5; D: TRBD2; size: many; DNA: TGTGCCAGCAGCGATAGCGGGGGCCGAGAGACCCAGTACTTC; CDR3: CASSDSGGRETQYF
V: TRBV7-2; J: TRBJ1-5; D: .; size: .; DNA: TGTGCCAGCAGCCTAGGTAGGGGGGGCAGTCAGCCCCAGCATTTT; CDR3: CASSLGRGGSQPQHF
V: TRBV6-5; J: TRBJ1-1; D: .; size: few; DNA: TGTGCCAGCAGTTACTCTACAGGGTTTTTGGACACTGAAGCTTTCTTT; CDR3: CASSYSTGFLDTEAFF
V: TRBV29-1; J: TRBJ2-7; D: .; size: many; DNA: TGCAGCGTTGACACGAACTACGAGCAGTACTTC; CDR3: CSVDTNYEQYF
V: TRBV4-3; J: TRBJ2-7; D: .; size: .; DNA: TGCGCCAGCAGCCAAGCTCTATTTAAGTCGCCCACCTACGAGCAGTACTTC; CDR3: CASSQALFKSPTYEQYF
V: TRBV19; J: TRBJ2-6; D: .; size: .; DNA: TGTGCCAGTATCCCCGCCAGTGAAACCTCTGGGGCCAACGTCCTGACTTTC; CDR3: CASIPASETSGANVLTF
V: TRBV6-2/TRBV6-3; J: TRBJ2-7; D: .; size: many; DNA: TGTGCCAGCAGTTACTTCCAAGGGGGAGAGCAGTACTTC; CDR3: CASSYFQGGEQYF
V: TRBV6-1; J: TRBJ2-7; D: .; size: many; DNA: TGTGCCAGCAAACCCTCAGGACAACCCTCCTACGAGCAGTACTTC; CDR3: CASKPSGQPSYEQYF
V: TRBV6-1; J: TRBJ1-1; D: .; size: .; DNA: TGTGCCACTCGTATCCCGGAAGCTTTCTTT; CDR3: CATRIPEAFF
V: TRBV19; J: TRBJ2-5; D: TRBD2; size: few; DNA: TGTGCCAGTAGTATCCTAGCGGGAGGTCTGGTGGAGACCCAGTACTTC; CDR3: CASSILAGGLVETQYF
V: TRBV7-6; J: TRBJ2-1; D: TRBD2; size: .; DNA: TGTGCCAGCAGCTTAGCTGGGACTAGCGGGAGGGGACCCTACAATGAGCAGTTCTTC; CDR3: CASSLAGTSGRGPYNEQFF
V: TRBV11-2; J: TRBJ1-5; D: .; size: .; DNA: TGTGCCAGTAGTCTTGTGGACTCGAGGGAGCCCCAGCATTTT; CDR3: CASSLVDSREPQHF
V: TRBV28; J: TRBJ2-7; D: .; size: many; DNA: TGTGCCAGCATAGGCGTCGGAGAAGTCTACGAGCAGTACTTC; CDR3: CASIGVGEVYEQYF
V: TRBV12-3/TRBV12-4; J: TRBJ2-2; D: TRBD1; size: many; DNA: TGTGCCAGCAGTGAATTGGCTCCGGACAGGGGTTGGACCGGGGAGCTGTTTTTT; CDR3: CASSELAPDRGWTGELFF
V: TRBV6-9; J: TRBJ1-5; D: .; size: .; DNA: TGTGCCAGCAGTTATTTAGATTTCAATCAGCCCCAGCATTTT; CDR3: CASSYLDFNQPQHF